This T cell receptor (beta chain) emerged from a study of TIL therapy for anti-PD-1-resistant metastatic lung cancer. As to this clone: No antigen is known for it.

Germline values: CDR1 LGHNA, CDR2 YSLEER. V shed 3 bases and J shed 5 bases, with 14 bases lying between them. The CDR3 length is 15 residues. Described time point: pre-treatment sample, taken before nivolumab and TIL therapy. Tumor tissue came from excised metastases, mostly pleural nodules or supraclavicular lymph nodes. Adults with stage 4 NSCLC were enrolled in a phase I trial. The immunoSEQ assay was v3. Sequencing depth was about 2 million read pairs for survey level, roughly 4.5-6 million for deep. The table came from immunoSEQ multiplex PCR; TCRdb's copy has only in-frame clones and leaves some out. The profile shows roughly 26,000 clones, roughly 72% of them singletons. Study observations and caveats: TIL cultures after expansion showed higher clonality and lower diversity than baseline tumor (median about 5.6% vs 31%). Many TIL product clones were absent from baseline tumor, suggesting clonal contraction.

This receptor was obtained from a person aged 25-85 years with non-small cell lung cancer. Sequenced material: tumor tissue, taken at baseline. V usage is TRBV4-3 and J usage is TRBJ2-1, with D perhaps matching TRBD2 (6 bases). The CDR3 DNA reads as TGCGCCAGCAGCCACGTCGGGACTCGCGACAATGAGCAGTTCTTC. This sequence encodes CASSHVGTRDNEQFF.